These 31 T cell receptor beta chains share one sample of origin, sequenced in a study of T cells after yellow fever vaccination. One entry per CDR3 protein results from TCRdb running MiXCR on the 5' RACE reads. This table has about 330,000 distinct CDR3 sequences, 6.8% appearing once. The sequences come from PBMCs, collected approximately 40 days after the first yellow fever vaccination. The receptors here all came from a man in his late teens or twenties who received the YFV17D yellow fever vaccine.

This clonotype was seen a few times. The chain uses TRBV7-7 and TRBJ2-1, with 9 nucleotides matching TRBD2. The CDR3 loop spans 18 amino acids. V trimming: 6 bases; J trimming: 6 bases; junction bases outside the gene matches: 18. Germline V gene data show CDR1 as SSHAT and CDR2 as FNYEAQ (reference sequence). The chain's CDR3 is CASSPYGTSSYFFNEQFF. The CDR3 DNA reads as TGTGCCAGCAGTCCTTATGGGACTAGCTCGTACTTCTTCAATGAGCAGTTCTTC.

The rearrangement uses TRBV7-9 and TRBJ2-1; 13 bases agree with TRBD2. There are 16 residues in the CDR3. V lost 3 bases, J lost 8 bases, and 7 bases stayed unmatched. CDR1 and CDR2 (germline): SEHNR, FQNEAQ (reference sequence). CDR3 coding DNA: TGTGCCAGCAGCTTCCGAACTAGCGGGGGGGAGGATGAGCAGTTCTTC. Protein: CASSFRTSGGEDEQFF.

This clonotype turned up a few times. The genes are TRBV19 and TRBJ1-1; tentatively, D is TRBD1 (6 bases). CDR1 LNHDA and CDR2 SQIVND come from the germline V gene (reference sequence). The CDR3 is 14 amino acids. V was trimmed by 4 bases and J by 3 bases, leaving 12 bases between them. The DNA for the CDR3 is TGTGCCAGTAGTACCGACAGGTATTACACTGAAGCTTTCTTT. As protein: CASSTDRYYTEAFF.

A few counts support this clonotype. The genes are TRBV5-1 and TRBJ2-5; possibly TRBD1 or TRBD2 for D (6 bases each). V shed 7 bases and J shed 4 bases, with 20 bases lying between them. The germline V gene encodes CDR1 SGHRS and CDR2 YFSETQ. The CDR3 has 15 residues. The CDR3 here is CASELEGGRSETQYF. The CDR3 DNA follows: TGCGCCAGCGAACTTGAGGGGGGCCGTTCAGAGACCCAGTACTTC. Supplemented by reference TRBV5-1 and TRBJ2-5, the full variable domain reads KAGVTQTPRYLIKTRGQQVTLSCSPISGHRSVSWYQQTPGQGLQFLFEYFSETQRNKGNFPGRFSGRQFSNSRSEMNVSTLELGDSALYLCASELEGGRSETQYFGPGTRLLVL.

The CDR3 here is CASRPPGGFGYTF. The CDR3 coding sequence is TGTGCCAGCAGGCCCCCAGGGGGCTTTGGCTACACCTTC. The V and J genes are TRBV7-2 and TRBJ1-2; 8 bases agree with TRBD1. The CDR3 contains 13 residues. The germline CDR1 and CDR2 sequences are SGHTA and FQGNSA. V lost 6 bases, J lost 7 bases, and 7 bases stayed unmatched.

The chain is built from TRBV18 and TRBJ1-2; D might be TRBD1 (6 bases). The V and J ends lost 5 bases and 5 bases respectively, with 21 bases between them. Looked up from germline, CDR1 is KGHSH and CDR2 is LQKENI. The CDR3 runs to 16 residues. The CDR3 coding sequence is TGTGCCAGCTCATGGGGGCACAGGGACCCAATATATGGCTACACCTTC. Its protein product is CASSWGHRDPIYGYTF.

The CDR3 is CASSPGGPGNQPQHF. CDR3 DNA: TGTGCCAGCAGCCCGGGGGGGCCGGGCAATCAGCCCCAGCATTTT. The V gene is TRBV5-5, the J gene TRBJ1-5; D might be TRBD1 (6 bases). Germline values: CDR1 SGHKS, CDR2 YYEKEE (reference sequence). The germline V and J ends were trimmed by 4 bases and 2 bases, with 13 bases remaining between them. The CDR3 spans 15 residues.

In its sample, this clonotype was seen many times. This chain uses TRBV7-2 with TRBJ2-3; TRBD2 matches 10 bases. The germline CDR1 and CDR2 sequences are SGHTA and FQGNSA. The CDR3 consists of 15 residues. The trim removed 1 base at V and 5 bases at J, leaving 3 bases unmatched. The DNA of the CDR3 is TGTGCCAGCAGCTTAGTATGGACTAGCGGAGATACGCAGTATTTT. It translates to CASSLVWTSGDTQYF.

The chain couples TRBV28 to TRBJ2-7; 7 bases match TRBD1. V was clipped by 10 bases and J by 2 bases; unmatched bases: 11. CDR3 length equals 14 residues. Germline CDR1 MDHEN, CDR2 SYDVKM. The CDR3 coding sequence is TGTGCCACCTCCAACAGGGGAACGGCCTACGAGCAGTACGTC. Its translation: CATSNRGTAYEQYV.

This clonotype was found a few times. Here the CDR3 reads CASSPAGDTEAFF. CDR3 nucleotide sequence: TGTGCCAGCTCACCAGCAGGGGATACTGAAGCTTTCTTT. V is TRBV18 and J is TRBJ1-1; D may be TRBD1 (6 bases). V was shortened by 2 bases and J by 5 bases, with 9 bases between the two germline ends. This CDR3 spans 13 amino acids. Germline loops: CDR1 KGHSH, CDR2 LQKENI.

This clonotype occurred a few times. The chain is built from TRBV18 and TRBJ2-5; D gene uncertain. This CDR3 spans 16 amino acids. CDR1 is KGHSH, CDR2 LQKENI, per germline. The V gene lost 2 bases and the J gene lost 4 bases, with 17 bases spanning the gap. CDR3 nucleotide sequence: TGTGCCAGCTCACCAAACGCACCCTACCCAATAGAGACCCAGTACTTC. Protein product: CASSPNAPYPIETQYF.

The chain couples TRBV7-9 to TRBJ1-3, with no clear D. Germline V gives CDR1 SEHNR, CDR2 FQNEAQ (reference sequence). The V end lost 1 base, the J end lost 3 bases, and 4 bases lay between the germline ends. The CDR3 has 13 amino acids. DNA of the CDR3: TGTGCCAGCAGCTTAGAACGTGGAAACACCATATATTTT. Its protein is CASSLERGNTIYF. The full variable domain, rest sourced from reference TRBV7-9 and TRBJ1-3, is DTGVSQNPRHKITKRGQNVTFRCDPISEHNRLYWYRQTLGQGPEFLTYFQNEAQLEKSRLLSDRFSAERPKGSFSTLEIQRTEQGDSAMYLCASSLERGNTIYFGEGSWLTVV.

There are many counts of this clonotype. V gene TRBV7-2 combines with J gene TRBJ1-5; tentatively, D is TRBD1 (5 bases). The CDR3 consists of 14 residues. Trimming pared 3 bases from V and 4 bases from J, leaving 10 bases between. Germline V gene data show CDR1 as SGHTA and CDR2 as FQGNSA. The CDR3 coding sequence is TGTGCCAGCAGCTTCGCGACAGAAAATCAGCCCCAGCATTTT. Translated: CASSFATENQPQHF.

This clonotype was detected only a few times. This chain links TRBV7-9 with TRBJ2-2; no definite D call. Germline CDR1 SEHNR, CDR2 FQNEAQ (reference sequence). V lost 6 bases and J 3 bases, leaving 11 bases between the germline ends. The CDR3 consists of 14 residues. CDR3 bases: TGTGCCAGCAGGTCGCCGCCGGACACCGGGGAGCTGTTTTTT. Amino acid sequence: CASRSPPDTGELFF.

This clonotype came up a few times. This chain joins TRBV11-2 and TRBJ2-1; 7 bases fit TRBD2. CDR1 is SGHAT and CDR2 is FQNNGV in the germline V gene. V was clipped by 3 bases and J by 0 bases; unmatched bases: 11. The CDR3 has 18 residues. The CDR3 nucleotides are TGTGCCAGCAGCTTGGAAAACGTGGGGGGGAGCTCCTACAATGAGCAGTTCTTC. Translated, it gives CASSLENVGGSSYNEQFF. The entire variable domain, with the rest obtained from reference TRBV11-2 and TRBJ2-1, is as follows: EAGVAQSPRYKIIEKRQSVAFWCNPISGHATLYWYQQILGQGPKLLIQFQNNGVVDDSQLPKDRFSAERLKGVDSTLKIQPAKLEDSAVYLCASSLENVGGSSYNEQFFGPGTRLTVL.

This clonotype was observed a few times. The CDR3: CSVGRAEGEKLFF. CDR3 coding DNA: TGCAGCGTCGGAAGGGCGGAGGGTGAAAAACTGTTTTTT. V is TRBV29-1 and J is TRBJ1-4, with D unresolved. Trimming pared 6 bases from V and 7 bases from J, leaving 15 bases between. The CDR3 contains 13 residues. The germline V gene has CDR1 SQVTM and CDR2 ANQGSEA.

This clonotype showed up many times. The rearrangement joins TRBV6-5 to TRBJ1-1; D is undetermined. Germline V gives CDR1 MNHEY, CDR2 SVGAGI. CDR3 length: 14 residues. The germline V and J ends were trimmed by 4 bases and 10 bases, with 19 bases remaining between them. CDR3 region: CASSSPSAGPRAFF. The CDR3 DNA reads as TGTGCCAGCAGTTCCCCGTCAGCCGGACCTAGAGCTTTCTTT.

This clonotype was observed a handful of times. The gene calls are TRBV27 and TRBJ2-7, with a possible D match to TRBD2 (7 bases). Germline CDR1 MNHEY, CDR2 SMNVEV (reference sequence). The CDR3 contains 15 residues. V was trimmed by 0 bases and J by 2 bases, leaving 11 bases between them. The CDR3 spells CASSLSGGAAYEQYV. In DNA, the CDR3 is TGTGCCAGCAGTTTATCTGGGGGGGCAGCCTACGAGCAGTACGTC.

For the CDR3, the DNA is TGCAGTCCCTCAGAGGGACGCGAGCAGTACGTC. This gives the protein CSPSEGREQYV. V usage is TRBV20-1 and J usage is TRBJ2-7; D might be TRBD1 or TRBD2, each matching 5 bases. The germline gives CDR1 DFQATT, CDR2 SNEGSKA (reference sequence). The CDR3 has 11 amino acids. Trimming cost V 8 bases and J 6 bases, with 14 bases left between them.

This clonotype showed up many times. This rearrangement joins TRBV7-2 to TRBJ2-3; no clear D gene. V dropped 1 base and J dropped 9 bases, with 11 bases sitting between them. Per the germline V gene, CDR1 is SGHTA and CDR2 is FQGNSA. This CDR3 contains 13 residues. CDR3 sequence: CASSLELKETQYF. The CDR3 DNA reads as TGTGCCAGCAGCTTAGAACTTAAAGAAACGCAGTATTTT.

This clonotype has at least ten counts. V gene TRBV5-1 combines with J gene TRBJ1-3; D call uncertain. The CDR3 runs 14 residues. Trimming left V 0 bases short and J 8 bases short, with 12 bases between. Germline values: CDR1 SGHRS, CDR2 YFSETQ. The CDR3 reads CASSLDGFGDTIYF. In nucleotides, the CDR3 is TGCGCCAGCAGCTTGGACGGATTTGGGGACACCATATATTTT.

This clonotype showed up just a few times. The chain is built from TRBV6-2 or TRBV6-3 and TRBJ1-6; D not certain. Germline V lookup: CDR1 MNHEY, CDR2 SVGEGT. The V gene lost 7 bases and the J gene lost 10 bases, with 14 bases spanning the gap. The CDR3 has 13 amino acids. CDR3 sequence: CASNPTTSSPLHF. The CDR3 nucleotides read TGTGCCAGCAACCCGACGACATCCTCACCCCTCCACTTT.

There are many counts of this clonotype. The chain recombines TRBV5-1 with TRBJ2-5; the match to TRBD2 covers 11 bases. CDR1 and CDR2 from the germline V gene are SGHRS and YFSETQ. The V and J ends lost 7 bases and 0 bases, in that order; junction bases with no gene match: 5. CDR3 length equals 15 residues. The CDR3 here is CASVRTSGYQETQYF. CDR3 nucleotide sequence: TGCGCCAGCGTCCGGACTAGCGGGTACCAAGAGACCCAGTACTTC.

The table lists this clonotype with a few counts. The CDR3 nucleotides read TGTGCCAGCAGTTTATACAGGTTGGGGGCTTTCTTT. Residues: CASSLYRLGAFF. The genes are TRBV12-3 or TRBV12-4 and TRBJ1-1; maybe TRBD1 (5 bases). Trimming took 2 bases from V and 11 from J, leaving 12 bases between them. The CDR3 loop spans 12 amino acids.

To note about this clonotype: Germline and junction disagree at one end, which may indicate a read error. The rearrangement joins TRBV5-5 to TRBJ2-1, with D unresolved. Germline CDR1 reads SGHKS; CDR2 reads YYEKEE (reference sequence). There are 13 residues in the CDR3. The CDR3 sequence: CASSFQRINEQIF. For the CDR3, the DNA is TGTGCCAGCAGCTTTCAACGGATCAATGAGCAGATCTTC.

CDR3 in amino acids: CSVVGTTQYF. CDR3 bases: TGCAGCGTTGTAGGGACCACGCAGTATTTT. The chain joins TRBV29-1 to TRBJ2-3; D may match TRBD1 or TRBD2 (5 bases each). The V gene lost 4 bases and the J gene lost 9 bases, with 8 bases spanning the gap. Germline CDR1 and CDR2: SQVTM and ANQGSEA. There are 10 residues in the CDR3.

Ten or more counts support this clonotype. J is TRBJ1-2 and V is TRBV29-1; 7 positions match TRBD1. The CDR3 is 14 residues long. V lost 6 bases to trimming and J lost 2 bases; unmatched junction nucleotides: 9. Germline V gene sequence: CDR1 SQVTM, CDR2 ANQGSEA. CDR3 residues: CSVQTGYSNYGYTF. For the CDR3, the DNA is TGCAGCGTGCAGACAGGGTATTCCAACTATGGCTACACCTTC. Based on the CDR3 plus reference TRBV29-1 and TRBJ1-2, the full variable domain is SAVISQKPSRDICQRGTSLTIQCQVDSQVTMMFWYRQQPGQSLTLIATANQGSEATYESGFVIDKFPISRPNLTFSTLTVSNMSPEDSSIYLCSVQTGYSNYGYTFGSGTRLTVV.

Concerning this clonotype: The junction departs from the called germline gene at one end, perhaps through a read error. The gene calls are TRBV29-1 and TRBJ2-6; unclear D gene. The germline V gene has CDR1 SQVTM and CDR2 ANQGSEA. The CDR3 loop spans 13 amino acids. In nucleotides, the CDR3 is TGCAGCGTTGGCAGCTCTGGGTCCAACGTCCTGACTTTC. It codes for CSVGSSGSNVLTF.

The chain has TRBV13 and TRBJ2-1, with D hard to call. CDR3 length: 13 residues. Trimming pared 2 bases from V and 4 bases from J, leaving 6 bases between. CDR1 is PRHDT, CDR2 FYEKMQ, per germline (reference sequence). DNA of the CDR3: TGTGCCAGCAGCTTACCGGCTTACAATGAGCAGTTCTTC. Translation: CASSLPAYNEQFF.

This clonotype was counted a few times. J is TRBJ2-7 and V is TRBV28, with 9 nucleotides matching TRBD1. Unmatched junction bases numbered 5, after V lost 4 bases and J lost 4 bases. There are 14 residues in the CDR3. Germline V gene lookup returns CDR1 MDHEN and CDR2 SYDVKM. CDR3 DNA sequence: TGTGCCAGCAGTTCCCCTGGGACAGGGTACGAGCAGTACGTC. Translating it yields CASSSPGTGYEQYV.

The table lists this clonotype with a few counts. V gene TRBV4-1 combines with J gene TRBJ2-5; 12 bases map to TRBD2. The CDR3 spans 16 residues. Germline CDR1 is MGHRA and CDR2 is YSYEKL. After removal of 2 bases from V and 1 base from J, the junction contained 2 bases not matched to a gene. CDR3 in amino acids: CASSQRLAGVQETQYF. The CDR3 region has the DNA TGCGCCAGCAGCCAAAGACTAGCGGGGGTCCAAGAGACCCAGTACTTC.